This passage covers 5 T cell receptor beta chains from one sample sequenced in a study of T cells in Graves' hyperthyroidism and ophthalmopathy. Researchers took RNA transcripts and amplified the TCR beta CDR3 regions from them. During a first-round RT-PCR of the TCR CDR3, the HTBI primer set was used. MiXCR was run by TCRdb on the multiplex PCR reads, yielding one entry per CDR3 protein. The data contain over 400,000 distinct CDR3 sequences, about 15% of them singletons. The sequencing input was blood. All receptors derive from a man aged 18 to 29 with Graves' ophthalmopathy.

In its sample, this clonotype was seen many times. CDR3 residues: CASSWEGGSIPDTQYF. The CDR3 nucleotides read TGCGCCAGCAGCTGGGAGGGCGGGAGCATACCAGATACGCAGTATTTT. The V gene is TRBV4-1, the J gene TRBJ2-3; 7 positions agree with TRBD2. This CDR3 region has 16 residues. Per the germline V gene, CDR1 is MGHRA and CDR2 is YSYEKL. Trimming took 5 bases from V and 4 from J; bases not matched to a gene: 12.

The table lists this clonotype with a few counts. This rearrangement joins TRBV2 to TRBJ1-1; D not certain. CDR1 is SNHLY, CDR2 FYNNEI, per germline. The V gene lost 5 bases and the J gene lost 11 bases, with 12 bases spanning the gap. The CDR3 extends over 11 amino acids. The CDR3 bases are TGTGCCAGCAGTTCTTATATACGGGCTTTCTTT. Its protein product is CASSSYIRAFF.

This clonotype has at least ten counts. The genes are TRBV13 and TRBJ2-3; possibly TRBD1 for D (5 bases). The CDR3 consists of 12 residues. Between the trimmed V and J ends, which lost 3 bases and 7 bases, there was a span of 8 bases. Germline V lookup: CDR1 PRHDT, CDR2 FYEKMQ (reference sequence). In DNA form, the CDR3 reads TGTGCCAGCAGCTTGGGGCCGTATACGCAGTATTTT. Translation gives CASSLGPYTQYF.

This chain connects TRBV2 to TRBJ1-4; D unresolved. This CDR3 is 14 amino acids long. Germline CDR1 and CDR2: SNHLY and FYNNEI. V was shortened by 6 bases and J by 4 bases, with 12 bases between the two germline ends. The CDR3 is CASSLDSHNEKLFF. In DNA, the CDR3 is TGTGCCAGCAGCTTAGACTCCCATAATGAAAAACTGTTTTTT.

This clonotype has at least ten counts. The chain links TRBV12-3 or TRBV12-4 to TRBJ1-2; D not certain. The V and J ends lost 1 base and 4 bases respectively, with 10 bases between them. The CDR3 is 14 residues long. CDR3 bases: TGTGCCAGCAGTTTAGAGGTGGCTCTCTATGGCTACACCTTC. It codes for CASSLEVALYGYTF.